Sequencing of this T cell receptor (beta chain) was carried out in a study of T-cell reconstitution after alpha-beta-depleted transplantation in children. As it was prepared, the TCRbeta library received unique molecular identifiers. TCRdb analysed the PCR reads with MiXCR anew, one entry per CDR3 protein. The data contain 530,000 or so distinct CDR3 sequences, roughly 30% of them singletons. This clonotype was observed a few times. Its antigen is currently unknown. Germline V gives CDR1 SGHDT, CDR2 YYEEEE. This CDR3 has 16 residues. Trimming cost V 2 bases and J 4 bases, with 19 bases left between them. Findings and caveats of the study: Diversity of TCRbeta at day 60 was high in some patients, arising from surviving recipient T cells and thymic progenitors. Counts and diversity of T cells one year after transplant came mostly from newly produced T cells. Expanded clones from the graft, numbering several hundred, reportedly supplied alpha-beta T cells about two months after transplant.

The rearrangement uses TRBV5-6 and TRBJ2-7, with D possibly being TRBD2 (5 bases). The receptor comes from a boy in the first two years of life with Wiskott-Aldrich syndrome, due to receive a stem cell transplant. Sequences were derived from PBMCs, sampled before TCRalphabeta/CD19-depleted stem cell transplant. CDR3 sequence reads: CASSFDSVYSQYEQYF. In nucleotides, the CDR3 is TGTGCCAGCAGCTTTGATAGCGTTTACTCACAATACGAGCAGTACTTC.